These 26 T cell receptor beta chains originate from one sample sequenced in a study of blood T cell repertoires in COVID-19 (dated by TCRdb to about 2020). Libraries were made using the immunoSEQ multiplex PCR assay. In TCRdb, the immuneACCESS table is reduced to in-frame sequences with V and J assigned. These tables do not hold every clone; where another copy was compared, an unresolved V gene accounts for under half, and the others remain unexplained. This sample is represented by 65,000 to 80,000 clones; approximately 88% of them were singletons. The ten top clones hold 5.8% of the sample. The sequencing input was peripheral blood. All receptors derive from a man aged 45 to 65 with active COVID-19.

This clone has just a few counts. The chain recombines TRBV7-2 with TRBJ2-2; the D is unclear. CDR1 is SGHTA and CDR2 is FQGNSA in the germline V gene. The CDR3 contains 14 residues. V was pared by 5 bases and J by 1 base, with 8 bases between. The CDR3 sequence: CASSPPENTGELFF. In nucleotides, the CDR3 is TGTGCCAGCAGCCCTCCAGAGAACACCGGGGAGCTGTTTTTT.

This chain joins TRBV24-1 and TRBJ2-2; possible D gene TRBD1, 5 bases. Germline V gene data show CDR1 as KGHDR and CDR2 as SFDVKD. The germline V and J ends were trimmed by 7 bases and 3 bases, with 8 bases remaining between them. The length of the CDR3 is 13 residues. The CDR3 spells CATRTAYTGELFF. The CDR3 DNA reads as TGTGCCACCAGGACAGCTTACACCGGGGAGCTGTTTTTT.

This sequence joins TRBV6-2 or TRBV6-3 and TRBJ1-2; the D gene is possibly TRBD1 (6 bases). The CDR3 has 14 amino acids. V lost 4 bases to trimming and J lost 0 bases, with 9 bases between them. CDR1 and CDR2 from the germline V gene are MNHEY and SVGEGT. CDR3 residues: CASSSDRTNYGYTF. CDR3 DNA sequence: TGTGCCAGCAGTTCGGACAGAACTAACTATGGCTACACCTTC.

The rearrangement joins TRBV4-3 to TRBJ2-7, with TRBD1 identical over 7 bases. With 8 bases clipped from V and 5 bases from J, the junction kept 12 bases outside the gene matches. This CDR3 is 14 amino acids long. Germline V CDR1 and CDR2: LGHNA, YSLEER. CDR3 sequence: CASAFQTGYNEQYF. CDR3 in DNA: TGCGCCAGCGCTTTCCAGACAGGGTATAACGAGCAGTACTTC.

The rearrangement joins TRBV10-1 to TRBJ1-3; D is uncertain. V was shortened by 6 bases and J by 2 bases, with 20 bases between the two germline ends. CDR1 and CDR2 from the germline V gene are WNHNN and SYGVQD (reference sequence). This CDR3 has 17 residues. Written as DNA, the CDR3 is TGCGCCAGCAGAGAAAACCGCAGGCGTCTGCCTGGAAACACCATATATTTT. Amino acids: CASRENRRRLPGNTIYF.

This clone was picked up a small number of times. The chain recombines TRBV2 with TRBJ2-7; 7 bases line up with TRBD1. J gave up 3 bases and V 5 bases, and 7 bases lay outside the gene matches. This CDR3 region has 14 residues. The germline CDR1 and CDR2 sequences are SNHLY and FYNNEI. The CDR3 coding sequence is TGTGCCAGCAGTCTAGGGACAGAGATCTACGAGCAGTACTTC. It is translated as CASSLGTEIYEQYF.

The V call is TRBV19, the J call TRBJ2-3; TRBD2 matches at 12 bases. This CDR3 has 13 amino acids. V was pared by 8 bases and J by 4 bases, with 1 base of the junction left unmatched. Germline V gives CDR1 LNHDA, CDR2 SQIVND (reference sequence). Here the CDR3 reads CASLAGGSDTQYF. CDR3 nucleotides: TGTGCCAGTCTAGCGGGAGGGTCAGATACGCAGTATTTT.

The rearrangement links TRBV5-1 to TRBJ2-7, with no clear D. The CDR3 loop spans 13 amino acids. Deletions cut 4 bases from V and 1 base from J, with 9 bases between. Per the germline V gene, CDR1 is SGHRS and CDR2 is YFSETQ. CDR3: CASSPSASYEQYF. In nucleotides, the CDR3 is TGCGCCAGCAGCCCCTCCGCGTCCTACGAGCAGTACTTC.

This clone was found once. Here the CDR3 DNA reads TGTGCCAGCAGTCGGACTAGCTTAGGGCCCGGGGAGCTGTTTTTT. It translates to CASSRTSLGPGELFF. The rearrangement uses TRBV28 and TRBJ2-2; 8 bases map to TRBD2. From germline, CDR1 is MDHEN and CDR2 SYDVKM. After removal of 5 bases from V and 6 bases from J, the junction contained 8 bases not matched to a gene. The CDR3 consists of 15 residues.

The gene calls are TRBV2 and TRBJ2-2; TRBD1 matches 11 bases. J lost 7 bases, V lost 3 bases, and 7 bases had no gene match. The CDR3 runs 16 residues. Germline V gives CDR1 SNHLY, CDR2 FYNNEI. CDR3 DNA sequence: TGTGCCAGCAGTGACATCGGACAGGGGGCGGGCGGGGAGCTGTTTTTT. Amino acids: CASSDIGQGAGGELFF.

The chain joins TRBV7-9 to TRBJ2-7, with D perhaps TRBD1 (6 bases). The CDR3 is 13 amino acids. The V gene lost 3 bases and the J gene lost 3 bases, with 9 bases spanning the gap. Germline CDR1 SEHNR, CDR2 FQNEAQ (reference sequence). CDR3 protein: CASSFEQGYEQYF. CDR3 in DNA: TGTGCCAGCAGCTTCGAACAGGGCTACGAGCAGTACTTC.

This clone was observed a single time. The chain carries TRBV7-9 and TRBJ2-2; D is unresolved. Germline CDR1 and CDR2: SEHNR and FQNEAQ (reference sequence). Trimming left V 8 bases short and J 6 bases short, with 4 bases between. The CDR3 extends over 10 amino acids. The CDR3 sequence is CASLSGELFF. The DNA for the CDR3 is TGTGCCAGCTTATCCGGGGAGCTGTTTTTT. Based on the CDR3 plus reference TRBV7-9 and TRBJ2-2, the full variable domain is DTGVSQNPRHKITKRGQNVTFRCDPISEHNRLYWYRQTLGQGPEFLTYFQNEAQLEKSRLLSDRFSAERPKGSFSTLEIQRTEQGDSAMYLCASLSGELFFGEGSRLTVL.

The V call is TRBV19, the J call TRBJ1-2; 7 positions match TRBD1. The germline V gene has CDR1 LNHDA and CDR2 SQIVND (reference sequence). The CDR3 runs 15 residues. V was pared by 3 bases and J by 8 bases, with 12 bases of the junction left unmatched. The CDR3 DNA follows: TGTGCCAGTAGTATCGAGGGGGCAGGGCTTTCCGGCTACACCTTC. This translates into CASSIEGAGLSGYTF.

The V call is TRBV7-2, the J call TRBJ2-7; 10 nucleotides align to TRBD1. V shed 6 bases, J shed 3 bases, and the junction held 8 bases outside the gene matches. Germline lookup yields CDR1 SGHTA and CDR2 FQGNSA. The CDR3 is made up of 15 amino acids. CDR3 sequence: CASSTGTGEGYEQYF. The CDR3 bases are TGTGCCAGCAGTACCGGGACAGGGGAGGGCTACGAGCAGTACTTC.

The chain carries TRBV5-3 and TRBJ1-5, with TRBD1 matching over 9 bases. TRBV5-3 is an ORF for which the function is uncertain. The CDR3 consists of 13 residues. Unmatched junction bases numbered 2, after V lost 3 bases and J lost 7 bases. The CDR3 protein is CARSSQGAQPQHF. CDR3 nucleotide sequence: TGTGCCAGAAGCTCACAGGGGGCACAGCCCCAGCATTTT.

This chain links TRBV28 with TRBJ2-7, with TRBD1 identical over 11 bases. V shed 4 bases, J shed 5 bases, and the junction held 10 bases outside the gene matches. CDR3 length: 16 residues. The germline V gene encodes CDR1 MDHEN and CDR2 SYDVKM. The CDR3: CASSSPGQGASNEQYF. The CDR3 nucleotides read TGTGCCAGCAGTTCCCCTGGACAGGGGGCATCCAACGAGCAGTACTTC.

The chain employs TRBV12-3 or TRBV12-4 and TRBJ2-3; 9 bases line up with TRBD2. The CDR3 has 13 amino acids. V shed 3 bases, J shed 6 bases, and the junction held 1 base outside the gene matches. CDR3 nucleotide sequence: TGTGCCAGCAGTTTGGCGGGGGGGGATACGCAGTATTTT. It is translated as CASSLAGGDTQYF.

The CDR3 spells CASTRTGPNEKLFF. CDR3 DNA: TGTGCCAGCACCCGGACAGGGCCTAATGAAAAACTGTTTTTT. The rearrangement links TRBV7-9 to TRBJ1-4; TRBD1 matches at 8 bases. Germline V gives CDR1 SEHNR, CDR2 FQNEAQ (reference sequence). This CDR3 has 14 amino acids. V shed 7 bases, J shed 3 bases, and the junction held 4 bases outside the gene matches.

The rearrangement uses TRBV7-3 and TRBJ1-2; D is possibly TRBD1 (6 bases). CDR3 length: 15 amino acids. Germline V CDR1 and CDR2: SGHTA, FQGTGA. With 4 bases removed from V and 0 bases from J, the gap between germline ends came to 12 bases. The CDR3: CASSSGGQANYGYTF. CDR3 nucleotide sequence: TGTGCCAGCAGCTCCGGGGGGCAAGCTAACTATGGCTACACCTTC.

The rearrangement joins TRBV19 to TRBJ2-1; tentative D call: TRBD1 (5 bases). V lost 6 bases and J lost 6, with 18 bases in between. This CDR3 comprises 15 residues. CDR1 is LNHDA and CDR2 is SQIVND in the germline V gene (reference sequence). CDR3 nucleotides: TGTGCCAGTAGCGCCCAGGAGTCAGGGCTCAATGAGCAGTTCTTC. Translation: CASSAQESGLNEQFF.

The V gene is TRBV5-6, the J gene TRBJ1-2; D gene ambiguous. The CDR3 is made up of 15 amino acids. CDR1 is SGHDT, CDR2 YYEEEE, per germline. Deletions cut 5 bases from V and 0 bases from J, with 14 bases between. The CDR3 spells CASSYYNGPNYGYTF. CDR3 DNA: TGTGCCAGCAGTTACTACAACGGCCCTAACTATGGCTACACCTTC. Full variable domain (rest looked up from reference TRBV5-6 and TRBJ1-2): DAGVTQSPTHLIKTRGQQVTLRCSPKSGHDTVSWYQQALGQGPQFIFQYYEEEERQRGNFPDRFSGHQFPNYSSELNVNALLLGDSALYLCASSYYNGPNYGYTFGSGTRLTVV.

The V gene is TRBV5-1, the J gene TRBJ2-7; possible D gene TRBD2, 6 bases. This CDR3 has 13 amino acids. V was trimmed by 5 bases and J by 5 bases, leaving 14 bases between them. CDR1 is SGHRS and CDR2 is YFSETQ in the germline V gene. In nucleotides, the CDR3 is TGCGCCAGCAGAAATGCAGGGAGGCACGAGCAGTACTTC. Protein: CASRNAGRHEQYF.

A single count supports this clone. This chain connects TRBV6-5 to TRBJ2-1; 7 bases agree with TRBD1. The CDR3 runs to 15 residues. Germline V gene lookup returns CDR1 MNHEY and CDR2 SVGAGI. The trim removed 2 bases at V and 6 bases at J, leaving 7 bases unmatched. The CDR3 nucleotides are TGTGCCAGCAGTTACCGCCAGGGGGTGGGCAATGAGCAGTTCTTC. Translation gives CASSYRQGVGNEQFF.

The chain carries TRBV27 and TRBJ2-2; a weak D match, TRBD2 (6 bases). CDR1 is MNHEY, CDR2 SMNVEV, per germline (reference sequence). With 5 bases removed from V and 3 bases from J, the gap between germline ends came to 16 bases. This CDR3 comprises 16 residues. The CDR3 region is CASSLLARLDTGELFF. DNA for the CDR3: TGTGCCAGCAGTCTACTAGCTAGGCTAGACACCGGGGAGCTGTTTTTT.

This rearrangement joins TRBV5-8 to TRBJ1-4; 7 positions agree with TRBD1. V shed 2 bases and J 5 bases; nucleotides not matched to a gene: 9. This CDR3 contains 16 residues. Germline-derived CDR1 and CDR2 are SGHTS and YDEGEE. The CDR3 DNA reads as TGTGCCAGCAGCTTTAAGGAGGGGGCAAAGAATGAAAAACTGTTTTTT. Protein sequence: CASSFKEGAKNEKLFF. The full variable domain, with the rest looked up from reference TRBV5-8 and TRBJ1-4, is EAGVTQSPTHLIKTRGQQATLRCSPISGHTSVYWYQQALGLGLQFLLWYDEGEERNRGNFPPRFSGRQFPNYSSELNVNALELEDSALYLCASSFKEGAKNEKLFFGSGTQLSVL.

V and J are TRBV11-2 and TRBJ2-5, with a weak D call TRBD1 (6 bases). The germline V gene has CDR1 SGHAT and CDR2 FQNNGV. This CDR3 is 14 amino acids long. The germline V and J ends were trimmed by 5 bases and 5 bases, with 15 bases remaining between them. CDR3 DNA: TGTGCCAGCAGCCGTGGACAGCTGCCGGAGACCCAGTACTTC. It specifies CASSRGQLPETQYF.